This T cell receptor (beta chain) was profiled in a study of radiation and T cells in renal cell carcinoma. Study outcomes and limitations: Pretreatment tumor biopsies were lacking, so baseline clonotypes are unknown. From baseline, blood top tumor clonotypes peaked at 2 weeks post-radiation.

On this clone itself: Antigen unknown.

Trimming removed 2 bases from V and 8 bases from J, with 13 bases in between. Per the germline V gene, CDR1 is SGHDN and CDR2 is FVKESK. The CDR3 is made up of 14 amino acids. The table came from immunoSEQ multiplex PCR; TCRdb's copy has only in-frame clones and leaves some out. The sample yields 140,000 to 150,000 clones, about 88% seen once. This sample's time point: baseline pretreatment blood. Treatment specified: 15 Gy SBRT to primary tumor, nephrectomy 4 weeks later. Radiation-treated patients gave blood at baseline, week 2 and week 4. Sample: blood, taken from a patient whose treatment included radiotherapy and nephrectomy. The receptor comes from a woman between 65 and 79 years old with renal cell carcinoma. The J gene is TRBJ1-3, the V gene TRBV14, with D hard to call. The CDR3 DNA follows: TGTGCCAGCAGCCAACCCTCGGATAGGCACACCATATATTTT. Residues: CASSQPSDRHTIYF.